A single sample gave rise to the 9 T cell receptor beta chains below, sequenced in a study of CD8 T cells in Susac syndrome. The RNA input was roughly 0.45 to 1 ug, and it was reverse transcribed with random hexamers. TCRdb processed the immunoSEQ multiplex PCR reads anew with MiXCR; each CDR3 protein has one entry. The repertoire holds about 180,000 distinct CDR3 sequences, with 85% to 95% as singletons. Sequencing was performed on CD4+ T cells from PBMCs. All receptors come from a human donor with Susac syndrome.

Written as DNA, the CDR3 is TGCAGTGCTGAGGACAGGTCTGGTACTGAAGCTTTCTTT. The encoded protein is CSAEDRSGTEAFF. This rearrangement joins TRBV20-1 to TRBJ1-1; 7 nucleotides align to TRBD1. Trimming removed 5 bases from V and 5 bases from J; junction bases left unmatched: 8. The CDR3 extends over 13 amino acids. Per germline, CDR1 DFQATT and CDR2 SNEGSKA (reference sequence).

The gene calls are TRBV7-2 and TRBJ1-5, with D maybe TRBD1 (6 bases). The length of the CDR3 is 14 residues. Between the trimmed V and J ends, which lost 5 bases and 2 bases, there was a span of 10 bases. From germline, CDR1 is SGHTA and CDR2 FQGNSA. Here the CDR3 DNA reads TGTGCCAGCAGCAACAGGGAACGCAATCAGCCCCAGCATTTT. This sequence encodes CASSNRERNQPQHF.

The V and J genes are TRBV5-4 and TRBJ1-1; TRBD1 aligns across 8 bases. Unmatched junction bases numbered 5, after V lost 4 bases and J lost 3 bases. The length of the CDR3 is 14 residues. CDR1 and CDR2 from the germline V gene are SGHNT and YYREEE (reference sequence). The CDR3 reads CASSEKTGDTEAFF. The CDR3 DNA reads as TGTGCCAGCAGCGAAAAGACAGGGGACACTGAAGCTTTCTTT.

V usage is TRBV29-1 and J usage is TRBJ2-5; possibly TRBD1 for D (6 bases). From germline, CDR1 is SQVTM and CDR2 ANQGSEA. Deletions cut 2 bases from V and 5 bases from J, with 9 bases between. The CDR3 contains 12 residues. The CDR3 bases are TGCAGCGTTGAAACAGGGCGTGAGACCCAGTACTTC. As protein: CSVETGRETQYF.

This chain joins TRBV4-2 and TRBJ1-1; the match to TRBD1 covers 7 bases. The V segment lost 0 bases and the J segment 4 bases; nucleotides outside the gene matches: 5. CDR3 size: 15 residues. Germline V gene sequence: CDR1 LGHNA, CDR2 YNFKEQ. For the CDR3, the DNA is TGTGCCAGCAGCCAAGATGAGGGACAGTTCACTGAAGCTTTCTTT. This codes for CASSQDEGQFTEAFF.

The rearrangement links TRBV12-3 or TRBV12-4 to TRBJ2-2; 7 nucleotides align to TRBD1. After removal of 0 bases from V and 14 bases from J, the junction contained 3 bases not matched to a gene. CDR3 length equals 12 residues. CDR3 sequence (DNA): TGTGCCAGCAGTTTAGCAGACAGGGTCCTGTTTTTT. It is translated as CASSLADRVLFF.

This rearrangement joins TRBV20-1 to TRBJ2-7, with 8 positions matching TRBD1. The germline V gene encodes CDR1 DFQATT and CDR2 SNEGSKA (reference sequence). V lost 2 bases and J lost 5; bases outside the gene matches: 8. CDR3 length: 14 amino acids. This CDR3 reads CSARNRRGLHEQYF. The CDR3, as DNA: TGCAGTGCTAGAAACCGCAGGGGGCTCCACGAGCAGTACTTC.

The V gene is TRBV7-2, the J gene TRBJ2-3; no clear D. V was pared by 1 base and J by 6 bases, with 8 bases between. The CDR3 has 13 amino acids. Germline CDR1 reads SGHTA; CDR2 reads FQGNSA. CDR3 protein: CASSLGAIDTQYF. CDR3 nucleotides: TGTGCCAGCAGCTTAGGAGCTATCGATACGCAGTATTTT.

This chain connects TRBV9 to TRBJ2-7, with 7 bases identical to TRBD1. Looked up from germline, CDR1 is SGDLS and CDR2 is YYNGEE. The CDR3 has 13 residues. With 5 bases clipped from V and 6 bases from J, the junction kept 8 bases outside the gene matches. DNA of the CDR3: TGTGCCAGCAGTCTAACAGGGGTCGGCGAGCAGTACTTC. It specifies CASSLTGVGEQYF.